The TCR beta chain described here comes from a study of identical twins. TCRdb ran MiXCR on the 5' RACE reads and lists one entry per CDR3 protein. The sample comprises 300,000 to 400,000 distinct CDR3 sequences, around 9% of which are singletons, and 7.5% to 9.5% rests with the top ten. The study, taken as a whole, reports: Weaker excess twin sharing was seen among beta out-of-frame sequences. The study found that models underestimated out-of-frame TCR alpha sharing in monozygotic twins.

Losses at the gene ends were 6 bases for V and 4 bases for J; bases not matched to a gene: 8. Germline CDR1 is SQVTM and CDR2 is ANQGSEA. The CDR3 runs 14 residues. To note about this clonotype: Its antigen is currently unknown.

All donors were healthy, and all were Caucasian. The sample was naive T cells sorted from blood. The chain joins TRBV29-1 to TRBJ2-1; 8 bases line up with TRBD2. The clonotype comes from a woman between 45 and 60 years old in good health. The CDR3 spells CSVLWLAGYNEQFF. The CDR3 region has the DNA TGCAGCGTCCTCTGGCTAGCGGGTTACAATGAGCAGTTCTTC.